This T cell receptor (beta chain) was sequenced in a study of cytomegalovirus exposure and HLA in healthy donors. Study details: The study placed 80% to 85% of its 350 to 450 genotyped donors in the Caucasian-associated ancestry cluster.

It was with 60 Vbeta and 13 Jbeta primers that the PCR ran. TCRdb keeps only in-frame clones here, not all; method: immunoSEQ multiplex PCR. The data contain 150,000 to 180,000 clones, 74% of them singletons. This clone was observed a few times. What it recognizes is unknown. CDR1 SNHLY and CDR2 FYNNEI come from the germline V gene. V lost 2 bases and J 1 base, leaving 12 bases between the germline ends. CDR3 length equals 17 residues. Donors in the study were healthy people who gave bone marrow. Study-wide findings and caveats: Most of the CMV-associated TCR beta chains (in a later analysis) appeared to be HLA-restricted. Presence/absence analyses took donor sequencing depth as roughly uniform.

The clonotype originates from a man aged 30 to 45 in good health and CMV-seronegative. Sequencing used PBMCs. The genes are TRBV2 and TRBJ1-6; D may be TRBD1 (6 bases). The CDR3 DNA reads as TGTGCCAGCAGTGAATATGCAGGGGCATCCTATAATTCACCCCTCCACTTT. Protein sequence: CASSEYAGASYNSPLHF.